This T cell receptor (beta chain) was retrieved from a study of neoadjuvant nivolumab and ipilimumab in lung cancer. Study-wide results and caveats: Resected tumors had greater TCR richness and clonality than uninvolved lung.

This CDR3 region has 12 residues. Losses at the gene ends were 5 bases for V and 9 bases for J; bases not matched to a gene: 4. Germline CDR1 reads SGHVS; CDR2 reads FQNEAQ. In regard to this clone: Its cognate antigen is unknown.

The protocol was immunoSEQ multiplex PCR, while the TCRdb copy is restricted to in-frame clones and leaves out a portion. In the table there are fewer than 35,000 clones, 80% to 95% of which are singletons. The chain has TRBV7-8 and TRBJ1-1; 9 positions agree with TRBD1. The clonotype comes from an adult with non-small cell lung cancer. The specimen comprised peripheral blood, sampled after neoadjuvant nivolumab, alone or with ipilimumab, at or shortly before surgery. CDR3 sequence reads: CASSTGTGKAFF. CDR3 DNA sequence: TGTGCCAGCAGCACCGGGACAGGGAAAGCTTTCTTT.